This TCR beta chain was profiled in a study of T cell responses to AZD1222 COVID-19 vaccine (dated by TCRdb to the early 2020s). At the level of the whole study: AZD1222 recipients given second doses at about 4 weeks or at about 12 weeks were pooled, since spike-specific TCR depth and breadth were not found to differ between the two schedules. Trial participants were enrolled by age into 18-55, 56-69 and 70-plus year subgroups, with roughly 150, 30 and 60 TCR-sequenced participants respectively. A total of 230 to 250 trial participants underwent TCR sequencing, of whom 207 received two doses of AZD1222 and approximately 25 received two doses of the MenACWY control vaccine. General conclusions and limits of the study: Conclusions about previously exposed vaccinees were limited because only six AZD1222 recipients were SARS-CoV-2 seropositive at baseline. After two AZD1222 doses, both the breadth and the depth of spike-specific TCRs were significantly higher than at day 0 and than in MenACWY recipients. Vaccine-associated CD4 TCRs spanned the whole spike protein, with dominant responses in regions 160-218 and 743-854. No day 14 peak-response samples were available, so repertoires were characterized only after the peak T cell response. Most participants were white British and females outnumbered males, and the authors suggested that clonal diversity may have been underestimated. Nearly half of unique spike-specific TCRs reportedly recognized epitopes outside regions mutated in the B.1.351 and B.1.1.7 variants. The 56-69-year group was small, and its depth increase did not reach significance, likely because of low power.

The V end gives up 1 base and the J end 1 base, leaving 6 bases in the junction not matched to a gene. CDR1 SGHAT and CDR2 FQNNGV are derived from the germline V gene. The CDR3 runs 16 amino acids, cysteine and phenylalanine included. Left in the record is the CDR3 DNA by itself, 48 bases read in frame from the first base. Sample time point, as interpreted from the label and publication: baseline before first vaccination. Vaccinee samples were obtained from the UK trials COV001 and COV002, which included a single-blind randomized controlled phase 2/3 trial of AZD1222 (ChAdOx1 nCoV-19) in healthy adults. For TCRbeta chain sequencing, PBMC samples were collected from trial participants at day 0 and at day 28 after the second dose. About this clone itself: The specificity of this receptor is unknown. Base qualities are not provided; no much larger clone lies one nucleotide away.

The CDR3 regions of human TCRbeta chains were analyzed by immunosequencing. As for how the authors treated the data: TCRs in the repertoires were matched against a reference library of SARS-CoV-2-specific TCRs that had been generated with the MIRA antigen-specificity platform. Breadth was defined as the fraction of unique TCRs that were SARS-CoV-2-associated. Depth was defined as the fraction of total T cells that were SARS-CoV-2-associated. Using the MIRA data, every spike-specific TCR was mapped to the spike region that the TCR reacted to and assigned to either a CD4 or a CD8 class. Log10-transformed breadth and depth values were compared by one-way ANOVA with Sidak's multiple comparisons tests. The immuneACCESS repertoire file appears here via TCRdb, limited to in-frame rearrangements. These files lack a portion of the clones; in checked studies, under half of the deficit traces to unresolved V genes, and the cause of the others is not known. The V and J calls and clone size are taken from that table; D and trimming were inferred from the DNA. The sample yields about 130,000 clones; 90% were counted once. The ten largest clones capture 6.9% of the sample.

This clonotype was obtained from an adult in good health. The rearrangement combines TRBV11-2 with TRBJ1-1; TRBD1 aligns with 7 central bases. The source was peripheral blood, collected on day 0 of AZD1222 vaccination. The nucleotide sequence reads TGTGCCAGCAGCTTAGCCCAGGGACAGTGGAACACTGAAGCTTTCTTT. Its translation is CASSLAQGQWNTEAFF.